The clone carrying this T cell receptor beta chain was observed a few times. This entry is derived from a study of beta chain features in type 1 diabetes. This CDR3 spans 15 amino acids. V lost 2 bases to trimming and J lost 7 bases, with 15 bases between them. Germline lookup yields CDR1 SNHLY and CDR2 FYNNEI. TCRB transcripts that were expressed got sequenced, as all of the isolated RNA had been reverse transcribed. Sequencing used immunoSEQ multiplex PCR; TCRdb keeps in-frame clones, though not all of them. Of about 900,000 clones listed, roughly 17% are singletons. The sample taken for sequencing was naive CD4+ T cells from blood. This sequence originates from a woman younger than 35 in good health. The chain recombines TRBV2 with TRBJ1-5, with D unresolved. The CDR3 DNA follows: TGTGCCAGCAGTGAAATTGCGAGAGGTAAACAGCCCCAGCATTTT. Translated, it gives CASSEIARGKQPQHF.